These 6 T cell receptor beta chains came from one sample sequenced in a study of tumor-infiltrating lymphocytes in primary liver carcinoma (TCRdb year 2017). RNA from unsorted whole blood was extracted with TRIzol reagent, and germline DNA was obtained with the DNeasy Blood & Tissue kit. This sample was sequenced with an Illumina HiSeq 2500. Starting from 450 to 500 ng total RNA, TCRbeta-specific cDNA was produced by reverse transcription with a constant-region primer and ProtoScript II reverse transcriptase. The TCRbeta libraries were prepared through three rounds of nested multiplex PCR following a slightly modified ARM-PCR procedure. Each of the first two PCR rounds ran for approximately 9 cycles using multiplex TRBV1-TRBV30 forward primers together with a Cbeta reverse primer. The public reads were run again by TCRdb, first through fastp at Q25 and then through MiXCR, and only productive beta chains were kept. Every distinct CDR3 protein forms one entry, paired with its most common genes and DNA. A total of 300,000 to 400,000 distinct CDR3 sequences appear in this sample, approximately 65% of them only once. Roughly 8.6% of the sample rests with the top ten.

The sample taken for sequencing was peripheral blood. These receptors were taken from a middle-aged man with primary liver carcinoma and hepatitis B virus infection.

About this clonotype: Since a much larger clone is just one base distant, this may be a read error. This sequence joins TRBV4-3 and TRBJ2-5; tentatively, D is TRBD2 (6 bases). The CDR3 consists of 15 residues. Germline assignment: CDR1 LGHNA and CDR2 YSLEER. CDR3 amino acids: CVSSQEGLPSETQYF. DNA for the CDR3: TGCGTCAGCAGCCAAGAGGGACTGCCGTCTGAGACCCAGTACTTC.

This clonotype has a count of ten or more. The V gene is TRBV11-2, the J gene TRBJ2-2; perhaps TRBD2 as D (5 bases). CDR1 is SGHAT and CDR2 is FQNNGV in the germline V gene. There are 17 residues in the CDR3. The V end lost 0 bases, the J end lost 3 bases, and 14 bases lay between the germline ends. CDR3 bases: TGTGCCAGCAGCTTAGATCATCGGGGTAGGGACACCGGGGAGCTGTTTTTT. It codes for CASSLDHRGRDTGELFF.

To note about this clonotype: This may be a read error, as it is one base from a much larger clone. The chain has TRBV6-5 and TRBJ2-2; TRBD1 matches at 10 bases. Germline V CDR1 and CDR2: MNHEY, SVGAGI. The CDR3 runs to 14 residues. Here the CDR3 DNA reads TGTGCCAGCAGAAGGGACAGGGGAACCGGGGAGCCGTTTTTT. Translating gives CASRRDRGTGEPFF.

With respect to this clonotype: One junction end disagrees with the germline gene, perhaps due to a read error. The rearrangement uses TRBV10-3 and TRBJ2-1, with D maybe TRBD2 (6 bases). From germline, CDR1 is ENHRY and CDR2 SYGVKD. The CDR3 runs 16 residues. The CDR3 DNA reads TGTGCCATCAGTGGGGGTGGGAGGAATTCCTACAATGGGCAGTTCTTC. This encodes CAISGGGRNSYNGQFF.

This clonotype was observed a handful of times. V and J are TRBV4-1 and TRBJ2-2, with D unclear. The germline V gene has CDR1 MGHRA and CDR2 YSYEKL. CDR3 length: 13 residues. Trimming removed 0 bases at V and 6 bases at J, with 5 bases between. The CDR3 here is CASSQETPGELFF. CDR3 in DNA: TGCGCCAGCAGCCAAGAGACCCCCGGGGAGCTGTTTTTT.

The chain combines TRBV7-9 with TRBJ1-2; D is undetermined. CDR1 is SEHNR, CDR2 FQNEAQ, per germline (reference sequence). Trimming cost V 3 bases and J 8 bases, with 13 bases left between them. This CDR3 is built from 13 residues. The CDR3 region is CASSLEGLQGYTF. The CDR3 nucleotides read TGTGCCAGCAGCTTGGAGGGTCTACAGGGCTACACCTTC.